There are many counts of the clone carrying this T cell receptor (beta chain). TCRdb re-called the 5' RACE reads with MiXCR, one entry per CDR3 protein. Of over 35,000 distinct CDR3 sequences listed, 2.5% are singletons. The entry originates in a study of neurological immune-mediated disorders. The CDR3 contains 16 residues. V was clipped by 3 bases and J by 2 bases, with 15 bases between them. The germline V gene has CDR1 SGDLS and CDR2 YYNGEE. This chain joins TRBV9 and TRBJ2-1, with D possibly being TRBD2 (5 bases). The sequence was obtained from a man aged 45-65 years with multiple sclerosis. Sequencing used PBMCs. CDR3 amino acids: CASSARVAYTYNEQFF. Written as DNA, the CDR3 is TGTGCCAGCAGCGCCCGGGTAGCGTATACCTACAATGAGCAGTTCTTC.